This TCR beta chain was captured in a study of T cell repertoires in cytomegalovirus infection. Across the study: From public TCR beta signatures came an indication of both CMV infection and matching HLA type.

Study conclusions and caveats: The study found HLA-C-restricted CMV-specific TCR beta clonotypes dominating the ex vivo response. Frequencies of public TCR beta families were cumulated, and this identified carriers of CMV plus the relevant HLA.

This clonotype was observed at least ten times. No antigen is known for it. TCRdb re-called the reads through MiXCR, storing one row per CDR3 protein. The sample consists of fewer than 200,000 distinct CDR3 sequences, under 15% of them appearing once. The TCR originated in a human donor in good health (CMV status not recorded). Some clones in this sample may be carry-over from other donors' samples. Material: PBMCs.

The CDR3 protein is CASSLGLSVTYEQYF. As DNA, the CDR3 is TGTGCCAGCAGCTTAGGGTTAAGTGTAACCTACGAGCAGTACTTC. V is TRBV11-2 and J is TRBJ2-7; D is undetermined. Germline V gene sequence: CDR1 SGHAT, CDR2 FQNNGV. Between the trimmed V and J ends, which lost 1 base and 2 bases, there was a span of 12 bases. CDR3 length equals 15 residues.